This record covers a single T cell receptor (beta chain). Antigen specificity is unknown. The CDR3 runs 14 residues. The germline gives CDR1 KGHSH, CDR2 LQKENI. V shed 5 bases, J shed 8 bases, and the junction held 7 bases outside the gene matches. The donors were members of the validation cohort, which comprised more than 90 subjects and was separate from the first cohort of several hundred subjects. These data come from a study of cytomegalovirus exposure and HLA in healthy donors. Findings of the study overall: According to the study, some 160 TCR beta chains were cytomegalovirus-associated. Most TCR sequences were rare, but some public TCRs occurred in many donors. In the 120 or so validation repertoires, 94% of cluster scores exceeded 0, per a later analysis.

Data came from immunoSEQ multiplex PCR; TCRdb stores just in-frame clones and leaves some out. The data show under 250,000 clones, with 83% seen just once and 4.5% to 7% held by the top ten. This receptor was obtained from a woman aged 18-35 years in good health and CMV-seronegative. Sequencing was done on a sample of PBMCs. The rearrangement joins TRBV18 to TRBJ2-1; 9 nucleotides line up with TRBD2. The CDR3 DNA reads as TGTGCCAGCTCAGGGGCTAGCGGGAACGATGAGCAGTTCTTC. Protein sequence: CASSGASGNDEQFF. Full variable domain (rest looked up from reference TRBV18 and TRBJ2-1): NAGVMQNPRHLVRRRGQEARLRCSPMKGHSHVYWYRQLPEEGLKFMVYLQKENIIDESGMPKERFSAEFPKEGPSILRIQQVVRGDSAAYFCASSGASGNDEQFFGPGTRLTVL.